A selection of T cell receptor beta chains follows, all from one sample in a study of T-cell reconstitution after alpha-beta-depleted transplantation in children. TCRdb processed the PCR reads anew with MiXCR; each CDR3 protein has one entry. The sample lists 450,000 to 600,000 distinct CDR3 sequences, more than 9% occurring once. Specimen: PBMCs, collected before TCRalphabeta/CD19-depleted stem cell transplant. The receptors originated from a child aged 2 to 10 with inherited bone marrow failure, due to receive a stem cell transplant. Each CDR3 is given with its conserved first and last residue. Fields, in order: V gene, clone size, D gene, J gene, CDR3 DNA, CDR3 protein. The D gene is left open where the match is weak. Expanded clones are given a class, and other clones once, few, many or no size at all.

>TRBV5-1|many|TRBD1|TRBJ1-1
TGCGCCAGCAGCGTGGACAGGGAAACTGAAGCTTTCTTT
CASSVDRETEAFF
>TRBV7-6|many|.|TRBJ1-4
TGTGCCAGCAGCTTAGAAGGTGATGGCGAAAAACTGTTTTTT
CASSLEGDGEKLFF
>TRBV12-3/TRBV12-4|many|.|TRBJ2-5
TGTGCCAGCAGCCCCGGGATTAGAGGGACCCAGTACTTC
CASSPGIRGTQYF
>TRBV20-1|many|.|TRBJ2-1
TGCAGTGCTAGAGGAGGGGGACCCTACAATGAGCAGTTCTTC
CSARGGGPYNEQFF
>TRBV6-5|many|TRBD1|TRBJ1-2
TGTGCCAGCAGTTACTCGACAGGGGGCAGTTATGGCTACACCTTC
CASSYSTGGSYGYTF
>TRBV20-1|many|.|TRBJ2-7
TGCAGTGCCGTATCCTTACCCTACGAGCAGTACTTC
CSAVSLPYEQYF
>TRBV6-1|.|.|TRBJ1-3
TGTGCCAGCAGTAAACGGACAGCAGTCGGAAACACCATATATTTT
CASSKRTAVGNTIYF
>TRBV11-3|many|TRBD1|TRBJ2-7
TGTGCCAGCAGCAAATCTACAGGGGGCATTTCGCAAGAGCAGTACTTC
CASSKSTGGISQEQYF
>TRBV6-2/TRBV6-3|many|.|TRBJ1-5
TGTGCCAGCAGTTACAGGGGTTGGCAGCCCCAGCATTTT
CASSYRGWQPQHF
>TRBV27|many|.|TRBJ2-2
TGTGCCAGCAGTTCCACGAACACCGGGGAGCTGTTTTTT
CASSSTNTGELFF
>TRBV5-1|.|.|TRBJ2-1
TGCGCCAGCAGCGGGAAAGGGGATCACAATGAGCAGTTCTTC
CASSGKGDHNEQFF
>TRBV27|few|TRBD2|TRBJ2-7
TGTGCCAGCAGTCCTCGGACTAGCGGGATAGCGGGCGAGCAGTACTTC
CASSPRTSGIAGEQYF
>TRBV6-2/TRBV6-3|few|TRBD1|TRBJ1-4
TGTGCCAGCGCCGACCGGGACAGGGAGGAGAAACTGTTTTTT
CASADRDREEKLFF
>TRBV20-1|.|TRBD1|TRBJ1-2
TGCAGTGCTAGACCTCCCGGGATGGGACAGGACTACCTCTTCGGCTACACCTTC
CSARPPGMGQDYLFGYTF
>TRBV10-3|many|.|TRBJ2-5
TGTGCCATCAGTGAAGAGGGACGGGAGACCCAGTACTTC
CAISEEGRETQYF
>TRBV11-2|few|TRBD2|TRBJ2-1
TGTGCCAGCAGCAGCATTCGGGGGGGCTACAATGAGCAGTTCTTC
CASSSIRGGYNEQFF